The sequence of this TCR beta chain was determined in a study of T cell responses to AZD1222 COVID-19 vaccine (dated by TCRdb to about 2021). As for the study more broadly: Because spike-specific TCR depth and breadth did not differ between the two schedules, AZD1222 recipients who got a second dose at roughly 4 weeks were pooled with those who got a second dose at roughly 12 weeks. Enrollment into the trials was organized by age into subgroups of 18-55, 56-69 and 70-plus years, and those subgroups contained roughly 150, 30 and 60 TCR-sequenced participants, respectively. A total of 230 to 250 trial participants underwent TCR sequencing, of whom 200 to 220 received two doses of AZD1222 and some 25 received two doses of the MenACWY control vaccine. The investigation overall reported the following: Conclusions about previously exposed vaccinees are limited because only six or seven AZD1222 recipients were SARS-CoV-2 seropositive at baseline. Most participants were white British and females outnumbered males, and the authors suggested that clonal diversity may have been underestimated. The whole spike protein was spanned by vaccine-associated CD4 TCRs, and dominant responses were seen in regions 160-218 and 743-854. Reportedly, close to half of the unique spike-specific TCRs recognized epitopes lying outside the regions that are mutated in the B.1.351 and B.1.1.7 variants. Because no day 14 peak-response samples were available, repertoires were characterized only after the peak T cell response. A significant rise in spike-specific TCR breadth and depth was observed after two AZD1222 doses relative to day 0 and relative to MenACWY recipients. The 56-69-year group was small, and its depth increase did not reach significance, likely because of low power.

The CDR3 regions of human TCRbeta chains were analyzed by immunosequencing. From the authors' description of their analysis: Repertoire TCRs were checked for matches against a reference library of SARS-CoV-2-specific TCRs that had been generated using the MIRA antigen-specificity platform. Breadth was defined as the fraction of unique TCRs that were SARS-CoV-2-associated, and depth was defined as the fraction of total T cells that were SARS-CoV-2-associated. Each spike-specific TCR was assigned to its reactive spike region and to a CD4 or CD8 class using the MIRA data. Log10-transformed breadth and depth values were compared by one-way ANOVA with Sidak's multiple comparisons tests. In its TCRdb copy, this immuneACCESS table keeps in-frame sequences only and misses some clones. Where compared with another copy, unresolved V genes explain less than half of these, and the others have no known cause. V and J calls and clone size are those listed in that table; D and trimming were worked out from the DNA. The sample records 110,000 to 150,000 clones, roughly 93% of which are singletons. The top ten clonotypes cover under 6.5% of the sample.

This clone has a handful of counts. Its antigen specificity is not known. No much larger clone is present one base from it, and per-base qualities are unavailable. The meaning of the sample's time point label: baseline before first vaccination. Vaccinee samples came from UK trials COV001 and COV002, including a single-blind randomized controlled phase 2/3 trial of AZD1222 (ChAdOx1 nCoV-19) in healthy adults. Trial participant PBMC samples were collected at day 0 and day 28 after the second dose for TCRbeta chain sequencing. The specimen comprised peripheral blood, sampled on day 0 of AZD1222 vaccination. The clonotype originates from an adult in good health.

The DNA sequence is as follows: TGCAGCGTTGAAGATCGGGGCGAGCAGTACTTC. Its protein product is CSVEDRGEQYF. The chain is made from TRBV29-1 and TRBJ2-7; the D region possibly corresponds to TRBD2 (5 bases align). Per the germline V gene, SQVTM is the CDR1 and ANQGSEA is the CDR2. Between the V and J ends, shortened by 0 bases and 6 bases respectively, the junction contains 6 bases. From its cysteine to its phenylalanine, the CDR3 spans 11 amino acids. Left in the record is the CDR3 DNA by itself, 33 bases read in frame from the first base.